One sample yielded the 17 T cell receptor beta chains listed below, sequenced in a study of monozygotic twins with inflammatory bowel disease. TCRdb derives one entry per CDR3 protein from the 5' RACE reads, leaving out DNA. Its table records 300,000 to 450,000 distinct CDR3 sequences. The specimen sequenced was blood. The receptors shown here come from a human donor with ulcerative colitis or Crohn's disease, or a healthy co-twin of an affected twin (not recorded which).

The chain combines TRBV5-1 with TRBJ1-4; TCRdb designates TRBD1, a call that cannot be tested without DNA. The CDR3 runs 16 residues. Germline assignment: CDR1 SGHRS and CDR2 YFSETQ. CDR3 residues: CASSQGTIATNEKLFF.

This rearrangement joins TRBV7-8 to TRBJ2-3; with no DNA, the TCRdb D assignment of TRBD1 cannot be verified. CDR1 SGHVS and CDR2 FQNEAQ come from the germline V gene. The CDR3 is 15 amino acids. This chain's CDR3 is CASSLQQGDTDTQYF.

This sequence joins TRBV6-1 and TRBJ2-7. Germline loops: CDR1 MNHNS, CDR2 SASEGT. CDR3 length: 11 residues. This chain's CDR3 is CASRGNYEQYF.

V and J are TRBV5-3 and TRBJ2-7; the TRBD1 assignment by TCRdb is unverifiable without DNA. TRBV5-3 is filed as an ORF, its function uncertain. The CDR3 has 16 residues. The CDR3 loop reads CARSLLRTGWTYEQYF.

CDR3 in amino acids: CASSQEFKGAIAGPQHF. This chain uses TRBV4-3 with TRBJ1-5; no DNA is available, so the TRBD1 call from TCRdb remains unchecked. CDR3 size: 17 residues. In germline, CDR1 is LGHNA, CDR2 YSLEER.

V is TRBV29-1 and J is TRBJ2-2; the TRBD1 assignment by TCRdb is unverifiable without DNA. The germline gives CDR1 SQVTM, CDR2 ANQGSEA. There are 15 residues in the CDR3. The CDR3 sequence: CSVGGAALNTGELFF.

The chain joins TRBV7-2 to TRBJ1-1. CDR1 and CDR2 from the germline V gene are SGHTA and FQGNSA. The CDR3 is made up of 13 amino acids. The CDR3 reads CASEPGAAAEAFF.

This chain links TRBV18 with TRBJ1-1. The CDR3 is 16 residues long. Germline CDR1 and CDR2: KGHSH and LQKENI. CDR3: CASSPGLSRTNTEAFF.

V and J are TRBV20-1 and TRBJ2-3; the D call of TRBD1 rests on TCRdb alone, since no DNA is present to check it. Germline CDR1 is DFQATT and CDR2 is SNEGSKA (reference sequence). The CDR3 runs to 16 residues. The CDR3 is CSAREVLRGRTDTQYF.

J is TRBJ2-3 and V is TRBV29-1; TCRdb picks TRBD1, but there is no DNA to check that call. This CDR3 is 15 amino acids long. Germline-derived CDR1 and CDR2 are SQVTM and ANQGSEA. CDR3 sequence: CSVHRGTRPSDTQYF.

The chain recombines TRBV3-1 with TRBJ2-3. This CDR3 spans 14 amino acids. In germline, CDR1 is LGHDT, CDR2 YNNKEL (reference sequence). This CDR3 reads CASSQDGRTDTQYF.

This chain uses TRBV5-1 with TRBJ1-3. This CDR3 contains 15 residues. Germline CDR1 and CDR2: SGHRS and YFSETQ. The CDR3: CASSPDLFSGNTIYF.

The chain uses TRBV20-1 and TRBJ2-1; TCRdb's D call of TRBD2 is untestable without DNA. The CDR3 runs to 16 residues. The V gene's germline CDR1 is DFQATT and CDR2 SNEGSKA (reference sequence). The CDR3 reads CSARGLAGVSYNEQFF.

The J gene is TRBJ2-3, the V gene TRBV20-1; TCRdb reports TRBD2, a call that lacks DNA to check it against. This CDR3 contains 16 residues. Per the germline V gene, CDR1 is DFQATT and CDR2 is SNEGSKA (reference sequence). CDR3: CSAITSWRGATDTQYF.

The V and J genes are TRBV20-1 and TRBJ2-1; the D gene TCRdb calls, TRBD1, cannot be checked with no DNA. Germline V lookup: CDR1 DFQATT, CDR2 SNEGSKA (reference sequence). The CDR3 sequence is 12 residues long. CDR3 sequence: CSANLGAREQFF.

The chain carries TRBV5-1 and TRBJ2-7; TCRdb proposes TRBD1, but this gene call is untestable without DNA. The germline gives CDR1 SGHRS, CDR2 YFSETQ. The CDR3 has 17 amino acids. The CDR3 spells CASSLEVPAPFGYEQYF.

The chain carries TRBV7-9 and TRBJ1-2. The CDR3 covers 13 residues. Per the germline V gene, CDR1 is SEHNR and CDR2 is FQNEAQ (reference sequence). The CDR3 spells CASSLSQNYGYTF.